The 21 T cell receptor beta chains below all came from one sample that was sequenced in a study of T-cell memory formation after mild COVID-19 (dated by TCRdb to the early 2020s). The library was made by 5' RACE. Sequencing was carried out with an Illumina NovaSeq 6000. TCRdb's own reprocessing of the public reads used fastp at Q25 and MiXCR and kept productive beta chains. Under each unique CDR3 protein, matching rows form one entry showing the most common genes and DNA. A total of approximately 350,000 distinct CDR3 sequences appear in this sample, around 28% of them only once. The top ten constitute 13% of the sample. Sequencing input: PBMCs or a T cell subset sorted from them (not recorded which). The source is an adult woman who had mild COVID-19 (a few samples of this study predate the infection). The sample titles of this study are shuffled in the database, so cell type and time point are left out; the donor was told from shared clones.

V gene TRBV5-8 combines with J gene TRBJ1-2; D is unresolved. Germline-derived CDR1 and CDR2 are SGHTS and YDEGEE. The CDR3 loop spans 16 amino acids. The V and J ends lost 7 bases and 1 base respectively, with 20 bases between them. The CDR3 spells CASATGRSSFNYGYTF. The CDR3 DNA follows: TGTGCCAGCGCGACCGGACGGAGTAGCTTTAACTATGGCTACACCTTC.

Only a few counts were recorded for this clonotype. The chain couples TRBV14 to TRBJ2-2; D gene uncertain. The CDR3 covers 13 residues. Germline loops: CDR1 SGHDN, CDR2 FVKESK. V was cut by 0 bases and J by 4 bases, with 3 bases left in between. Here the CDR3 reads CASSQDPTGELFF. The CDR3 bases are TGTGCCAGCAGCCAAGACCCCACCGGGGAGCTGTTTTTT.

V usage is TRBV9 and J usage is TRBJ2-7; 7 bases agree with TRBD1. The germline V gene has CDR1 SGDLS and CDR2 YYNGEE. The V segment lost 0 bases and the J segment 4 bases; nucleotides outside the gene matches: 13. The CDR3 extends over 17 amino acids. The CDR3 DNA reads as TGTGCCAGCAGCGTAGGAGCCCCGAAAGGGGGCCCTTACGAGCAGTACTTC. Protein: CASSVGAPKGGPYEQYF.

CDR3 DNA: TGTGCCAGCAGCTCGGACAGCATCTATGGCTACACCTTC. Amino acids: CASSSDSIYGYTF. The chain is built from TRBV6-5 and TRBJ1-2, with a tentative D call TRBD1 (6 bases). Germline values: CDR1 MNHEY, CDR2 SVGAGI. The CDR3 covers 13 residues. The V end lost 6 bases, the J end lost 4 bases, and 12 bases lay between the germline ends.

The chain recombines TRBV3-1 with TRBJ1-2; D ambiguous. The CDR3 loop spans 11 amino acids. Trimming took off 1 base at V and 14 bases at J, with 11 bases between the two ends. Germline CDR1 is LGHDT and CDR2 is YNNKEL (reference sequence). CDR3 in DNA: TGTGCCAGCAGCCAAGGGTCACGGGAGACCTTC. Translation gives CASSQGSRETF.

The CDR3 DNA reads as TGCAGTGCTAGAGATCGGGGCGGCATTCAAGAGACCCAGTACTTC. It yields the protein CSARDRGGIQETQYF. The chain couples TRBV20-1 to TRBJ2-5; either TRBD1 or TRBD2 may supply D (5 bases each). Trimming took off 0 bases at V and 2 bases at J, with 13 bases between the two ends. The length of the CDR3 is 15 residues. Looked up from germline, CDR1 is DFQATT and CDR2 is SNEGSKA (reference sequence).

The table lists this clonotype with a few counts. V and J are TRBV27 and TRBJ2-5; 8 bases map to TRBD2. This CDR3 is 15 amino acids long. V shed 8 bases and J 5 bases; nucleotides not matched to a gene: 13. Germline loops: CDR1 MNHEY, CDR2 SMNVEV (reference sequence). Here the CDR3 reads CASRRAGALGETQYF. The CDR3 nucleotides read TGTGCCAGCCGGCGAGCGGGGGCCCTCGGGGAGACCCAGTACTTC.

The rearrangement uses TRBV5-4 and TRBJ2-5; 7 bases align to TRBD1. Per germline, CDR1 SGHNT and CDR2 YYREEE (reference sequence). The CDR3 has 14 amino acids. With 3 bases clipped from V and 0 bases from J, the junction kept 2 bases outside the gene matches. CDR3 residues: CASSSGQHQETQYF. The CDR3, as DNA: TGTGCCAGCAGCTCGGGACAGCACCAAGAGACCCAGTACTTC.

This clonotype was seen only once. The gene calls are TRBV7-2 and TRBJ2-1; D possibly uses TRBD1 or TRBD2 (5 bases each). Per germline, CDR1 SGHTA and CDR2 FQGNSA. CDR3 length: 16 amino acids. Trimming shortened V by 2 bases and J by 2 bases, and 13 bases separated the two germline ends. The CDR3 here is CASSLRGRAPYNEQFF. In DNA form, the CDR3 reads TGTGCCAGCAGCTTAAGGGGACGCGCACCCTACAATGAGCAGTTCTTC.

The sample holds a few counts of this clonotype. The V call is TRBV4-3, the J call TRBJ2-3, with 8 bases matching TRBD2. This CDR3 region has 16 residues. The J segment lost 5 bases and the V segment lost 0 bases, leaving 7 bases of the junction unmatched. Germline V lookup: CDR1 LGHNA, CDR2 YSLEER. The CDR3 loop is CASSQEGAGDEDTQYF. CDR3 coding DNA: TGCGCCAGCAGCCAAGAAGGAGCGGGAGATGAAGATACGCAGTATTTT.

The chain uses TRBV7-3 and TRBJ2-3, with TRBD2 identical over 7 bases. CDR3 length: 16 amino acids. J lost 8 bases, V lost 1 base, and 12 bases had no gene match. Germline CDR1 SGHTA, CDR2 FQGTGA. CDR3 amino acids: CASSLIAGLTEATQYF. Written as DNA, the CDR3 is TGTGCCAGCAGCTTAATAGCGGGCCTCACAGAGGCTACGCAGTATTTT.

About this clonotype: Germline and junction disagree at one end, which may indicate a read error. The chain uses TRBV7-7 and TRBJ2-1; D unclear. The germline V gene encodes CDR1 SSHAT and CDR2 FNYEAQ (reference sequence). The CDR3 has 13 amino acids. CDR3 residues: CASSQYRGNEQFF. DNA for the CDR3: TGTGCTAGCAGCCAATACCGCGGCAATGAGCAGTTCTTC.

V usage is TRBV19 and J usage is TRBJ2-5, with 11 bases fitting TRBD2. Germline lookup yields CDR1 LNHDA and CDR2 SQIVND (reference sequence). V shed 1 base, J shed 1 base, and the junction held 2 bases outside the gene matches. CDR3 size: 16 residues. In nucleotides, the CDR3 is TGTGCCAGTAGTATAGGAGGACTAGCGGGCCAAGAGACCCAGTACTTC. As protein: CASSIGGLAGQETQYF.

There are a few counts of this clonotype. The chain carries TRBV19 and TRBJ2-2, with TRBD2 matching over 8 bases. The V segment lost 9 bases and the J segment 4 bases; nucleotides outside the gene matches: 7. Looked up from germline, CDR1 is LNHDA and CDR2 is SQIVND (reference sequence). CDR3 length: 14 amino acids. CDR3 DNA: TGTGCCAGCACCATAGCGGGGATCACCGGGGAGCTGTTTTTT. Translated: CASTIAGITGELFF.

The V gene is TRBV10-3, the J gene TRBJ2-3; 7 positions agree with TRBD2. The CDR3 has 14 amino acids. Germline assignment: CDR1 ENHRY and CDR2 SYGVKD. Trimming took 6 bases from V and 6 from J; bases not matched to a gene: 9. CDR3 DNA: TGTGCCATCAGCCCCGGACTAGTGTTGGATACGCAGTATTTT. Amino acids: CAISPGLVLDTQYF.

This clonotype has just a few counts. The chain joins TRBV12-3 or TRBV12-4 to TRBJ2-7; a weak D match, TRBD1 (5 bases). V dropped 2 bases and J dropped 6 bases, with 11 bases sitting between them. The CDR3 contains 13 residues. The CDR3 nucleotides read TGTGCCAGCAGTTTACGTGGGGCTGGCGAGCAGTACTTC. Protein product: CASSLRGAGEQYF.

J is TRBJ2-4 and V is TRBV5-6; 7 positions agree with TRBD1. The CDR3 contains 13 residues. CDR1 is SGHDT and CDR2 is YYEEEE in the germline V gene. V trimming: 6 bases; J trimming: 7 bases; junction bases outside the gene matches: 7. The CDR3 protein is CASTLTGPNIQYF. The DNA for the CDR3 is TGTGCCAGCACCCTGACAGGGCCTAACATTCAGTACTTC.

This rearrangement joins TRBV12-3 or TRBV12-4 to TRBJ2-1; TRBD2 is a possible D gene (6 bases). V was pared by 3 bases and J by 6 bases, with 18 bases between. The CDR3 loop spans 16 amino acids. CDR3 DNA sequence: TGTGCCAGCAGTTTCAAGCGAGCGGGTCAAGGCAATGAGCAGTTCTTC. Translation: CASSFKRAGQGNEQFF.

J is TRBJ1-4 and V is TRBV12-3 or TRBV12-4; 12 bases map to TRBD1. This CDR3 spans 17 amino acids. Trimming took 6 bases from V and 6 from J; bases not matched to a gene: 11. The CDR3: CASSRAGTGGWDEKLFF. CDR3 nucleotide sequence: TGTGCCAGCAGCAGAGCCGGGACAGGGGGCTGGGATGAAAAACTGTTTTTT.

This clonotype has just a few counts. V usage is TRBV5-1 and J usage is TRBJ2-1, with a weak D call TRBD2 (5 bases). In germline, CDR1 is SGHRS, CDR2 YFSETQ. Trimming stripped 4 bases from V and 8 bases from J, with 19 bases between. The CDR3 sequence is 15 residues long. The DNA of the CDR3 is TGCGCCAGCAGCCCCTCCTTACTAGTTTCGGATGAGCAGTTCTTC. Protein product: CASSPSLLVSDEQFF.

CDR3 nucleotide sequence: TGCGCCAGCAGGGAGCTAGCGGGGTGGCAAGAGACCCAGTACTTC. Translating it yields CASRELAGWQETQYF. The genes are TRBV5-1 and TRBJ2-5; 9 positions match TRBD2. V lost 5 bases to trimming and J lost 2 bases; unmatched junction nucleotides: 7. From germline, CDR1 is SGHRS and CDR2 YFSETQ. This CDR3 region has 15 residues.